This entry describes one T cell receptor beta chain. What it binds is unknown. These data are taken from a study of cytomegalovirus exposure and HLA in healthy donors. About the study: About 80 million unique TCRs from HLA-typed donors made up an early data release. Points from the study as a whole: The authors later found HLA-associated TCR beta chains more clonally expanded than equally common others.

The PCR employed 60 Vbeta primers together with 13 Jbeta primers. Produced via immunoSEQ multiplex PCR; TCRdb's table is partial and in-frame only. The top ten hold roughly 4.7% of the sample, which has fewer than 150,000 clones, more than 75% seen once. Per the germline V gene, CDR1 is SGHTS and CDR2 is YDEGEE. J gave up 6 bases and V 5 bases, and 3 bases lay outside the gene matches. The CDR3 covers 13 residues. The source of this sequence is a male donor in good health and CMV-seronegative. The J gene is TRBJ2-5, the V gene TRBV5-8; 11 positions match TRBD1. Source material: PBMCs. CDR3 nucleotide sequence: TGTGCCAGCAGGGGGACAGGGGGAAAGACCCAGTACTTC. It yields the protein CASRGTGGKTQYF.